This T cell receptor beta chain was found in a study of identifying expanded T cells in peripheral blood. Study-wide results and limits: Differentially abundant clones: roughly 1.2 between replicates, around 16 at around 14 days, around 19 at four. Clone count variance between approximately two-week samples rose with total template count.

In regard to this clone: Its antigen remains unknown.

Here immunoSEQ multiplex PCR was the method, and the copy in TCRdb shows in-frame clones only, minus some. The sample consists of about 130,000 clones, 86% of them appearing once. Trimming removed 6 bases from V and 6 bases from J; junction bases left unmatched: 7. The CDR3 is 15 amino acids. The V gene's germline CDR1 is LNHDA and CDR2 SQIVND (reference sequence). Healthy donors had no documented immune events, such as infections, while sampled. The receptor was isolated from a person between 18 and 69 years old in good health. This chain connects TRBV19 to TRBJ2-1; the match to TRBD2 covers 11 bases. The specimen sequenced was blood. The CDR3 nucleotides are TGTGCCAGTAGACCACGGGGGACTAGCGGCAATGAGCAGTTCTTC. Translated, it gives CASRPRGTSGNEQFF.